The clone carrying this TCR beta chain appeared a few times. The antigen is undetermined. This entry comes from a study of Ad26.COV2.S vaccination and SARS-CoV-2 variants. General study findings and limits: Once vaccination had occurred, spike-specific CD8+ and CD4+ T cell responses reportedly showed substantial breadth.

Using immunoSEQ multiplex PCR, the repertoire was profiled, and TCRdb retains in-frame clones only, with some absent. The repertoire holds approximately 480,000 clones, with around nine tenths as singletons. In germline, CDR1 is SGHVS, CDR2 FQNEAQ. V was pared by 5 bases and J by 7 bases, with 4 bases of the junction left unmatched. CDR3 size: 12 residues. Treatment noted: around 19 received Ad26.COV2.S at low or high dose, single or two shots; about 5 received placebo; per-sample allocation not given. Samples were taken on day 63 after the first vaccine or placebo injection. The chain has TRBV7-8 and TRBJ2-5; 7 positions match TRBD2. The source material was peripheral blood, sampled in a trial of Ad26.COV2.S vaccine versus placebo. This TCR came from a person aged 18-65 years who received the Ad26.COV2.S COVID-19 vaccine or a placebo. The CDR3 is CASSLIAGTQYF. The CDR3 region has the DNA TGTGCCAGCAGCCTCATAGCGGGGACCCAGTACTTC. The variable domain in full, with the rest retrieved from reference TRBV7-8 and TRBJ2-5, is GAGVSQSPRYKVAKRGQDVALRCDPISGHVSLFWYQQALGQGPEFLTYFQNEAQLDKSGLPSDRFFAERPEGSVSTLKIQRTQQEDSAVYLCASSLIAGTQYFGPGTRLLVL.